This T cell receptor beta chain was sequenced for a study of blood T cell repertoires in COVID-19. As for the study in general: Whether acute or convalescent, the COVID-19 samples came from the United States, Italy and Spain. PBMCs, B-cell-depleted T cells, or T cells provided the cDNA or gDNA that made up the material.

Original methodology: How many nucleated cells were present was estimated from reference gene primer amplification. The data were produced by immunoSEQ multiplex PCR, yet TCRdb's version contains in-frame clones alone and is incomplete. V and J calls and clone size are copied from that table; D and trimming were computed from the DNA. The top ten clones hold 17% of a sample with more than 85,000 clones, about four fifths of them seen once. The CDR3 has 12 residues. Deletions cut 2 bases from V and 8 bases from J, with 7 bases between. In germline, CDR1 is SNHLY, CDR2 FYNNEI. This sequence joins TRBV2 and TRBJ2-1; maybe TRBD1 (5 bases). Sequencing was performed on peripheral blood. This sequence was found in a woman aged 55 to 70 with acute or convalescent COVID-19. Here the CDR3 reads CASSEQGDEQFF. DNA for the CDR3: TGTGCCAGCAGTGAACAGGGCGATGAGCAGTTCTTC.